The rows below give T cell receptor beta chains drawn from one sample of a study of shared clonotypes between healthy human individuals. The table came from immunoSEQ multiplex PCR; TCRdb's copy has only in-frame clones and leaves some out. The repertoire consists of a few million clones, with around 95% occurring once and the leading ten covering roughly 0.13%. Sequencing was carried out using naive CD4+ T cells sorted from blood. The source of these receptors is a man aged 18 to 35 in good health. CDR3s include the opening cysteine and the closing phenylalanine or tryptophan. The D gene is left open where the match is weak. Size tells how often a clone was seen (once, few, many) or the class of an expanded clone, and some rows leave it out.

v_call	d_call	j_call	clone_size	cdr3_aa	cdr3_nt
TRBV5-1	-	TRBJ2-7	-	CATPSRSESSYEQYF	TGCGCCACCCCGTCAAGGTCGGAGAGCTCCTACGAGCAGTACTTC
TRBV9	-	TRBJ2-3	-	CASSVDMRTQYF	TGTGCCAGCAGCGTAGATATGCGTACGCAGTATTTT
TRBV11-2	TRBD2	TRBJ2-7	-	CASSPKAGVEQYF	TGTGCCAGCAGCCCCAAGGCGGGAGTCGAGCAGTACTTC
TRBV6-1	-	TRBJ2-7	-	CASSEAPTLYEQYF	TGTGCCAGCAGTGAAGCCCCCACGTTGTACGAGCAGTACTTC
TRBV7-9	TRBD1	TRBJ1-5	-	CASSWGTGLHQPQHF	TGTGCCAGCAGCTGGGGGACAGGGTTGCATCAGCCCCAGCATTTT
TRBV6-5	TRBD2	TRBJ2-1	-	CASSPSGSSYNEQFF	TGTGCCAGCAGTCCCAGCGGGAGCTCCTACAATGAGCAGTTCTTC
TRBV6-4	TRBD1	TRBJ1-1	-	CASSETTGAGTEAFF	TGTGCCAGCAGTGAAACGACAGGGGCGGGAACTGAAGCTTTCTTT
TRBV10-3	TRBD1	TRBJ2-5	-	CAISDREETQYF	TGTGCCATCAGCGACAGGGAAGAGACCCAGTACTTC
TRBV7-2	-	TRBJ1-1	-	CASKMGTYTEAFF	TGTGCCAGCAAAATGGGGACATACACTGAAGCTTTCTTT
TRBV27	-	TRBJ2-1	-	CASSFFSYNEQFF	TGTGCCAGCAGTTTCTTTAGCTACAATGAGCAGTTCTTC
TRBV6-5	TRBD1	TRBJ1-4	-	CASSPTGTANEKLFF	TGTGCCAGCAGTCCCACCGGGACAGCAAATGAAAAACTGTTTTTT
TRBV30	TRBD2	TRBJ2-1	-	CAWSVLREYNEQFF	TGTGCCTGGAGTGTCCTGCGGGAGTACAATGAGCAGTTCTTC
TRBV10-3	-	TRBJ2-3	-	CAISIGGDTQYF	TGTGCCATCAGTATCGGGGGAGATACGCAGTATTTT
TRBV6-1	-	TRBJ2-2	-	CATETGYNTGELFF	TGTGCCACCGAGACAGGCTATAACACCGGGGAGCTGTTTTTT
TRBV23-1	TRBD1	TRBJ2-7	-	CASSFRTGIYEQYF	TGCGCCAGCAGTTTCCGGACAGGGATCTACGAGCAGTACTTC
TRBV7-2	-	TRBJ1-2	-	CASSPRTETYGYTF	TGTGCCAGCAGCCCAAGGACAGAGACCTATGGCTACACCTTC
TRBV13	-	TRBJ2-3	-	CASSARNTDTQYF	TGTGCCAGCAGCGCAAGGAACACAGATACGCAGTATTTT
TRBV30	TRBD1	TRBJ2-7	-	CAWSVWGQGVPYEQYF	TGTGCCTGGAGTGTATGGGGACAGGGGGTTCCCTACGAGCAGTACTTC
TRBV11-2	-	TRBJ2-7	-	CASSLDLAGIGYEQYF	TGTGCCAGCAGCTTAGATCTAGCAGGGATAGGATACGAGCAGTACTTC
TRBV5-1	TRBD1	TRBJ1-1	-	CASSDELLGTGDEAFF	TGCGCCAGCAGCGACGAACTGCTGGGGACAGGGGACGAAGCTTTCTTT
TRBV21-1	-	TRBJ2-4	few	CASRKGTSGTLSKNIQYF	TGTGCCAGCAGGAAAGGGACTAGCGGGACCCTTTCCAAAAACATTCAGTACTTC
TRBV6-5	-	TRBJ1-3	-	CASSYSSGGGNTIYF	TGTGCCAGCAGTTACTCGAGCGGGGGTGGAAACACCATATATTTT
TRBV2	-	TRBJ1-2	-	CASSLALWGYTF	TGTGCCAGCAGTTTGGCACTCTGGGGCTACACCTTC
TRBV10-3	-	TRBJ1-2	-	CAISLTEELGYTF	TGTGCCATCAGCCTGACAGAGGAGTTAGGCTACACCTTC
TRBV19	-	TRBJ1-2	once	CASTPDFEANYGYTF	TGTGCCAGTACCCCGGACTTCGAAGCTAACTATGGCTACACCTTC
TRBV4-1	-	TRBJ1-4	-	CASSRGRATNEKLFF	TGCGCCAGCAGCCGGGGACGAGCAACTAATGAAAAACTGTTTTTT
TRBV29-1	-	TRBJ2-2	-	CSVEPTTGELFF	TGCAGCGTTGAACCTACTACCGGGGAGCTGTTTTTT
TRBV6-5	TRBD1	TRBJ1-5	-	CASSKDRAQPQHF	TGTGCCAGCAGTAAGGACAGGGCTCAGCCCCAGCATTTT
TRBV7-9	TRBD2	TRBJ2-5	-	CASSFGLAAPQETQYF	TGTGCCAGCAGCTTCGGACTAGCGGCACCGCAAGAGACCCAGTACTTC
TRBV4-1	TRBD2	TRBJ2-1	-	CASSQDTPSGGYNEQFF	TGCGCCAGCAGCCAAGATACCCCTAGCGGGGGGTACAATGAGCAGTTCTTC
TRBV6-5	-	TRBJ2-7	-	CASSYSESYEQYF	TGTGCCAGCAGTTACTCGGAGTCCTACGAGCAGTACTTC
TRBV6-5	-	TRBJ2-7	-	CASSRGLTGHEQYF	TGTGCCAGCAGCCGAGGGCTGACAGGCCACGAGCAGTACTTC
TRBV5-4	-	TRBJ2-7	-	CASSLGEPPYEQYF	TGTGCCAGCAGCTTGGGGGAACCCCCCTACGAGCAGTACTTC
TRBV7-9	-	TRBJ2-2	-	CASSSGDRYFGELFF	TGTGCCAGCAGCTCGGGGGACAGATACTTCGGGGAGCTGTTTTTT
TRBV7-9	TRBD1	TRBJ2-1	-	CASSSYRGYNEQFF	TGTGCCAGCAGCTCGTACAGGGGCTACAATGAGCAGTTCTTC
TRBV10-3	-	TRBJ2-7	-	CAIQGGSYEQYF	TGTGCCATCCAGGGGGGATCCTACGAGCAGTACTTC
TRBV30	-	TRBJ1-6	-	CAWRGSDRNHAPLHF	TGTGCCTGGAGGGGATCAGACAGGAATCACGCACCCCTCCACTTT
TRBV7-9	-	TRBJ2-7	once	CASRYSERNEQYF	TGTGCCAGCAGGTATTCTGAACGCAACGAGCAGTACTTC
TRBV9	TRBD2	TRBJ2-5	-	CASSLGVGGGKETQYF	TGTGCCAGCAGCCTTGGGGTAGGCGGGGGGAAAGAGACCCAGTACTTC
TRBV6-4	-	TRBJ2-7	-	CASSANEGDEQYF	TGTGCCAGCAGTGCAAATGAGGGTGACGAGCAGTACTTC
TRBV2	TRBD2	TRBJ2-7	once	CASSESGRDTGEQYF	TGTGCCAGCAGTGAGAGCGGGAGGGACACGGGGGAGCAGTACTTC
TRBV10-3	TRBD1	TRBJ2-7	-	CAISVTTGGTYEQYF	TGTGCCATCAGTGTCACGACAGGGGGGACCTACGAGCAGTACTTC
TRBV6-1	TRBD2	TRBJ2-5	-	CAIGTSQETQYF	TGTGCCATAGGGACTAGTCAAGAGACCCAGTACTTC
TRBV18	-	TRBJ1-3	-	CASSPDSSSGNTIYF	TGTGCCAGCTCACCGGACTCTAGTTCTGGAAACACCATATATTTT
TRBV6-4	-	TRBJ2-3	once	CASRDLSGVFTDTQYF	TGTGCCAGCAGAGACCTTTCAGGGGTGTTCACAGATACGCAGTATTTT
TRBV5-6	TRBD2	TRBJ2-7	-	CASSSKGTKKYEQYF	TGTGCCAGCAGCTCCAAGGGGACTAAAAAATACGAGCAGTACTTC
TRBV5-6	TRBD1	TRBJ1-6	-	CASSSLDRDNSPLHF	TGTGCCAGCAGCTCCCTGGACAGGGATAATTCACCCCTCCACTTT
TRBV28	-	TRBJ1-1	once	CASRWTPKNTEAFF	TGTGCCAGCAGGTGGACACCAAAGAACACTGAAGCTTTCTTT
TRBV28	-	TRBJ2-7	few	CASTPGGGSYEQYF	TGTGCCAGCACCCCCGGTGGGGGCTCCTACGAGCAGTACTTC
TRBV27	-	TRBJ2-7	few	CASSLGNRPYEQYF	TGTGCCAGCAGTTTAGGGAACAGACCCTACGAGCAGTACTTC
TRBV2	-	TRBJ1-4	-	CASTVGNEKLFF	TGTGCCAGCACCGTGGGCAATGAAAAACTGTTTTTT
TRBV18	TRBD1	TRBJ1-1	-	CASSLGQGNTEAFF	TGTGCCAGCTCACTAGGACAGGGGAACACTGAAGCTTTCTTT
TRBV4-3	TRBD2	TRBJ2-7	-	CASSQERERGEQYF	TGCGCCAGCAGCCAGGAGCGGGAGAGAGGCGAGCAGTACTTC